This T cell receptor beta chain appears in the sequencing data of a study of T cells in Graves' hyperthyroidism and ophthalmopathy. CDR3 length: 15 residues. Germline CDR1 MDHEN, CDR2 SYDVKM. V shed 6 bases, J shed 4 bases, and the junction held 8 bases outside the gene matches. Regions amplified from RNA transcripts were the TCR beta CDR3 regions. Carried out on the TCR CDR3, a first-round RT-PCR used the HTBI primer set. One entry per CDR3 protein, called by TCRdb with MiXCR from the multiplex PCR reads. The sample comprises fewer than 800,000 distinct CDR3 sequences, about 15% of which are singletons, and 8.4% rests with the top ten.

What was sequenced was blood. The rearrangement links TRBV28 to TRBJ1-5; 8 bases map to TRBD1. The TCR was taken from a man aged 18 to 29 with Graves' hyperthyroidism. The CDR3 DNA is TGTGCCAGCAGCCCGACAGGGGAACCGAATCAGCCCCAGCATTTT. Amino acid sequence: CASSPTGEPNQPQHF.